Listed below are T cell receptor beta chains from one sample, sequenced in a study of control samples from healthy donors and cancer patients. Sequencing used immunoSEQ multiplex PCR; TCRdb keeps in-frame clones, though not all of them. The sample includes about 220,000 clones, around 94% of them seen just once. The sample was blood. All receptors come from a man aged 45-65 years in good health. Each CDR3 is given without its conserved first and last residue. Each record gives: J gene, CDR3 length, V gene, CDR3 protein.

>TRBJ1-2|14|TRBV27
ASSPYTIVTGHGYT
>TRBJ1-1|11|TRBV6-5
ASSPTGGGEAF
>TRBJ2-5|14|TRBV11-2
ASSLRTESYQETQY
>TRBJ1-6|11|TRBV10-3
AISESGNSPLH
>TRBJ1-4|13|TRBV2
ASSELGQGVEKLF
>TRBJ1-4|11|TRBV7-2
ASSSTGYEKLF
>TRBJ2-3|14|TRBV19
ASSSRDRGLSDTQY
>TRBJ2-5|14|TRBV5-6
ASSIYLLEDARAQY
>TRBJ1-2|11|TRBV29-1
SVITGINYGYT
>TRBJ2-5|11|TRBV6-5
ASTEKGVKTQY
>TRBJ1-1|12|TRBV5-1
ASSLGLGSTEAF
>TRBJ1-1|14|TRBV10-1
ASSQTRALGNTEAF
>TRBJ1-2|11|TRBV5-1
ASSLSRDYGYT
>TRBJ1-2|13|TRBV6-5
ASNPRTGGMAGYT
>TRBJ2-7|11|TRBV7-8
ASSPLGAYEQY
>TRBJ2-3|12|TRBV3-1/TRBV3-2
ASSQANRVDTQY
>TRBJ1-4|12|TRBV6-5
ASSRGTNGEKLF
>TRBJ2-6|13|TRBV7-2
ASSLASSGANVLT
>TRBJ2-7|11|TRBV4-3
ASSRDRDYEQY
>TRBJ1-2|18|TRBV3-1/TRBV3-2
ASSQRSNREEGLGVDGYT
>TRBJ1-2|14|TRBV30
AWGQDRDSGGGGYT
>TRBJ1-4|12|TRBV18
ASTRTATNEKLF
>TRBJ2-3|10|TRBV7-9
ATRTEKNTQY
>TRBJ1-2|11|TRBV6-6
ASCPRGAWGYT
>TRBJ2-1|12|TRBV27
AHPGTDSYNEQF
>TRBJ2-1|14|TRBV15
ATSSHSSGAYNEQF
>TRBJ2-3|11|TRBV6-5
ASSSGWTGTQY
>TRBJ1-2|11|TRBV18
ASQTVTDYGYT
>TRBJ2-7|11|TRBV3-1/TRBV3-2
ASSQDRQGGQY
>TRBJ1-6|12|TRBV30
AWSVHRGIQALH
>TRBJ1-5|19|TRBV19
ASSIGRPGSRRGYSNQPQH
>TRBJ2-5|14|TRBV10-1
ASSESPGQGQETQY
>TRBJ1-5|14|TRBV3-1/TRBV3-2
ASSQDSGNSNQPQH
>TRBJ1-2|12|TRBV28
ASSSVGTSTGYT
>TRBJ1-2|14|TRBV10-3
AISESPGQGAIGYT
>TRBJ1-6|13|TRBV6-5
ASKTLQGTESPLH
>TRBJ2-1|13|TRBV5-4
ASSLANRGDNEQF
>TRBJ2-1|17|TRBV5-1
ASSRGGGGRTGSYNEQF